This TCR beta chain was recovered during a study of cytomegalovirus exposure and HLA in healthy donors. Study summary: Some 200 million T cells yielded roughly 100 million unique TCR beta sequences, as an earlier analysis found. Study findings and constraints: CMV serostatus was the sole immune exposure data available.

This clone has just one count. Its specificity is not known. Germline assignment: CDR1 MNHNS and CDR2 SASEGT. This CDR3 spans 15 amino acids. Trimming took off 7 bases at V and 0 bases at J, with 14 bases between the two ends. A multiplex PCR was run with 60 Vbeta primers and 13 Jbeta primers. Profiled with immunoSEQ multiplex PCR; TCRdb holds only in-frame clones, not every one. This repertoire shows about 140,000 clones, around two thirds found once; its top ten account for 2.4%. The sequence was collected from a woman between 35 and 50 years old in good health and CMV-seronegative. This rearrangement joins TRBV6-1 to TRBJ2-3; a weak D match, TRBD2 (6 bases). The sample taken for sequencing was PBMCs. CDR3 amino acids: CASTSRAGSTDTQYF. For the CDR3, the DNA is TGTGCCAGCACCTCAAGGGCGGGGAGCACAGATACGCAGTATTTT.